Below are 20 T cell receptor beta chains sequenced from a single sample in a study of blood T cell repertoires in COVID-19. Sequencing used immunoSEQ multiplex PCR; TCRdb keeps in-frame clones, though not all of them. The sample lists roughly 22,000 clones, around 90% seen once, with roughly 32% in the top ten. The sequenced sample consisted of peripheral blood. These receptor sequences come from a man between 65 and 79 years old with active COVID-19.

CDR3 in DNA: TGCGCCAGCAGCCAAGAGGACAGGGACTTCAGAGGGCAGTACTTC. It is translated as CASSQEDRDFRGQYF. V gene TRBV4-3 combines with J gene TRBJ2-7; 8 bases align to TRBD1. Looked up from germline, CDR1 is LGHNA and CDR2 is YSLEER. Losses at the gene ends were 0 bases for V and 9 bases for J; bases not matched to a gene: 10. CDR3 size: 15 residues.

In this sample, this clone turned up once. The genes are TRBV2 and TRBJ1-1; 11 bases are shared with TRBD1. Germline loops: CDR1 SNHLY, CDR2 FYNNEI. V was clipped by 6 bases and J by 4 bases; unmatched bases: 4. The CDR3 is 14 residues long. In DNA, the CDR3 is TGTGCCAGCAGCAAAGGGACAGGGGGCACTGAAGCTTTCTTT. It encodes CASSKGTGGTEAFF.

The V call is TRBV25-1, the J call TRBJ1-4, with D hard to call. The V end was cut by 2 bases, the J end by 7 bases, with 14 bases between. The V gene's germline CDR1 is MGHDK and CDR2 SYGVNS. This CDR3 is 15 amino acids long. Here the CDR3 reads CASSELGLLSEKLFF. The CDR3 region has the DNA TGTGCCAGCAGTGAACTAGGACTTTTGAGTGAAAAACTGTTTTTT. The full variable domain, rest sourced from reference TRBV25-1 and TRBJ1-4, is EADIYQTPRYLVIGTGKKITLECSQTMGHDKMYWYQQDPGMELHLIHYSYGVNSTEKGDLSSESTVSRIRTEHFPLTLESARPSHTSQYLCASSELGLLSEKLFFGSGTQLSVL.

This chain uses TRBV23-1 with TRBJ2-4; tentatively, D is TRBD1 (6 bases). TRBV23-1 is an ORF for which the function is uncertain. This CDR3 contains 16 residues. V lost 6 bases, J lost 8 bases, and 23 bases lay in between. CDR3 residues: CASSPRGTFIRHIQYF. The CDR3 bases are TGCGCCAGCAGCCCCCGAGGGACATTTATCCGACACATTCAGTACTTC.

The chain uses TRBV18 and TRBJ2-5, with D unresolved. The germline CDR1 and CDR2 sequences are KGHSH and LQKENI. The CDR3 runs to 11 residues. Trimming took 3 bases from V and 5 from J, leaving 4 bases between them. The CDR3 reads CASSPGETQYF. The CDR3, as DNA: TGTGCCAGCTCACCCGGGGAGACCCAGTACTTC.

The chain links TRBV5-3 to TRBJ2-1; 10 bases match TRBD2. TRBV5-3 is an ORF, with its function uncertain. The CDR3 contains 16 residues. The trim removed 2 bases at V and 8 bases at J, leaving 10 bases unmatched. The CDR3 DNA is TGTGCCAGAAGCTTCCCGGCTAGCGGGGGTTGGGATGAGCAGTTCTTC. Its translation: CARSFPASGGWDEQFF.

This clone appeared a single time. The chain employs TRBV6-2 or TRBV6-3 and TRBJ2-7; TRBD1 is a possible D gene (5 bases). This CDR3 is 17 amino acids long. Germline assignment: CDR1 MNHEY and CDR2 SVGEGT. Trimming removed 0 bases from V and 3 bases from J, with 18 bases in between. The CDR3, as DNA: TGTGCCAGCAGTTACTCGACAGCTTACTTACCTTACTACGAGCAGTACTTC. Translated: CASSYSTAYLPYYEQYF.

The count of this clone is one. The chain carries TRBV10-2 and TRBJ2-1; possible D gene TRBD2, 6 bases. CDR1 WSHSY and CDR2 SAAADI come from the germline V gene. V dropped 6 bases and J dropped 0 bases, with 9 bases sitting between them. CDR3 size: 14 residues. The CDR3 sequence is CASRGGNSYNEQFF. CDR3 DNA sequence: TGCGCCAGCAGGGGGGGAAACTCCTACAATGAGCAGTTCTTC.

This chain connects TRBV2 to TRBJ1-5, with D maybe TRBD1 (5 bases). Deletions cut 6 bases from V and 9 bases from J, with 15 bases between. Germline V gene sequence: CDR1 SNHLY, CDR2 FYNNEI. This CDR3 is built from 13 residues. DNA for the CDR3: TGTGCCAGCAGCCCACCCCCGGGGGGGCCCCAGCATTTT. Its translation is CASSPPPGGPQHF. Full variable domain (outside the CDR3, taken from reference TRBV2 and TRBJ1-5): EPEVTQTPSHQVTQMGQEVILRCVPISNHLYFYWYRQILGQKVEFLVSFYNNEISEKSEIFDDQFSVERPDGSNFTLKIRSTKLEDSAMYFCASSPPPGGPQHFGDGTRLSIL.

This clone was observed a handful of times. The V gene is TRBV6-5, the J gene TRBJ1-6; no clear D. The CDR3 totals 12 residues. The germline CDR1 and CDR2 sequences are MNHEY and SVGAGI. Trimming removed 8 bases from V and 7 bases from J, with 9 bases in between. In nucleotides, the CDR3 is TGTGCCAGCTCCCGGGTGAATTCACCCCTCCACTTT. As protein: CASSRVNSPLHF.

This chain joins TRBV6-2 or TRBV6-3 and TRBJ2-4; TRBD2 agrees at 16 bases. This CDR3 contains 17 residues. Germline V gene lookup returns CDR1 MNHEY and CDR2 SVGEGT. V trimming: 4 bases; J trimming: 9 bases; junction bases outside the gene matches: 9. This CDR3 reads CASSSGLAGGRESIQYF. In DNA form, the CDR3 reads TGTGCCAGCAGTTCGGGACTAGCGGGGGGGAGGGAGAGCATTCAGTACTTC.

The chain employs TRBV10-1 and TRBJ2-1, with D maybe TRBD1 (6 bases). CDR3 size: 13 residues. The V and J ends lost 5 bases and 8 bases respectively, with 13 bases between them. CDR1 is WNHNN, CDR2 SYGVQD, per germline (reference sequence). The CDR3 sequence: CASSNPTGYEQFF. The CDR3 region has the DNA TGCGCCAGCAGTAACCCCACAGGGTATGAGCAGTTCTTC.

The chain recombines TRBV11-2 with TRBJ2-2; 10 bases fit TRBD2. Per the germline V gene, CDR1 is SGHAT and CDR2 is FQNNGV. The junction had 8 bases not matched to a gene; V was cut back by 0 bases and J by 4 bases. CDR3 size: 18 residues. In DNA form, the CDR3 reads TGTGCCAGCAGCTTAGATCGTAGCGGGGGGCCGCTCACCGGGGAGCTGTTTTTT. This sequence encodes CASSLDRSGGPLTGELFF.

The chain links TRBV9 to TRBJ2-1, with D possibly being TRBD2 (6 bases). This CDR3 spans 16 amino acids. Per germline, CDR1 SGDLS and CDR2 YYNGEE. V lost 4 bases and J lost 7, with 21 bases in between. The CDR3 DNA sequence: TGTGCCAGCAGCCCTTACTGGACTATCTCGGGGAATGAGCAGTTCTTC. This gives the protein CASSPYWTISGNEQFF.

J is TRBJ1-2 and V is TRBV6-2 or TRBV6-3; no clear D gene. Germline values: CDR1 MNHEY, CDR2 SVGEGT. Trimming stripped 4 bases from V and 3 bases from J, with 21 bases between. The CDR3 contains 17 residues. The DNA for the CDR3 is TGTGCCAGCAGTTCGATCACTTCACGATTATCCCACTATGGCTACACCTTC. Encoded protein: CASSSITSRLSHYGYTF.

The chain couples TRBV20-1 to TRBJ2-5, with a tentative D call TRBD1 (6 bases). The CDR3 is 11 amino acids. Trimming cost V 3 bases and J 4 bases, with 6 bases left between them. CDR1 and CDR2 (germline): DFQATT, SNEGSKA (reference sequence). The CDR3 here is CSARDRETQYF. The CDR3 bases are TGCAGTGCTAGGGACAGAGAGACCCAGTACTTC.

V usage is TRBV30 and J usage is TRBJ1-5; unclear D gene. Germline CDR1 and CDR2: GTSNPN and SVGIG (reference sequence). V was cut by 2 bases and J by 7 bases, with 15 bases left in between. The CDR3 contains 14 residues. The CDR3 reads CAWSLSRSGQPQHF. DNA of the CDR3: TGTGCCTGGAGTCTAAGTCGTTCGGGGCAGCCCCAGCATTTT. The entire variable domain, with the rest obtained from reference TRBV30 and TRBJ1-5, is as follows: SQTIHQWPATLVQPVGSPLSLECTVEGTSNPNLYWYRQAAGRGLQLLFYSVGIGQISSEVPQNLSASRPQDRQFILSSKKLLLSDSGFYLCAWSLSRSGQPQHFGDGTRLSIL.

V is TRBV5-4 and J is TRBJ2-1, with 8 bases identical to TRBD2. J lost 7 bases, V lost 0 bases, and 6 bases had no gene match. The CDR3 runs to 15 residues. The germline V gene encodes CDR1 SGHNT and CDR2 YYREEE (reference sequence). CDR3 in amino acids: CASSLEAGVSNEQFF. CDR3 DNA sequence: TGTGCCAGCAGCTTGGAAGCGGGAGTTTCTAATGAGCAGTTCTTC. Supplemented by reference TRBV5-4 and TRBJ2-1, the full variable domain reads ETGVTQSPTHLIKTRGQQVTLRCSSQSGHNTVSWYQQALGQGPQFIFQYYREEENGRGNFPPRFSGLQFPNYSSELNVNALELDDSALYLCASSLEAGVSNEQFFGPGTRLTVL.

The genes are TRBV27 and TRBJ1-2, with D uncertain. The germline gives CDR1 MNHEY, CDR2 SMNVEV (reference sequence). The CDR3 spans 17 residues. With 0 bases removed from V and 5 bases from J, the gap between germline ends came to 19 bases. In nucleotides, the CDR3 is TGTGCCAGCAGTTTATCGGGAGCGCGGAGCCAAAGTTATGGCTACACCTTC. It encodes CASSLSGARSQSYGYTF.

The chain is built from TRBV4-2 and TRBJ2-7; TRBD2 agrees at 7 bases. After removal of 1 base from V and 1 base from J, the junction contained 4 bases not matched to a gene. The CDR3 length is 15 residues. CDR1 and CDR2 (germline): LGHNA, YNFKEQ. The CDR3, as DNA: TGTGCCAGCAGCCAAGCGGGGGGACTATCCTACGAGCAGTACTTC. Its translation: CASSQAGGLSYEQYF.